The 5 T cell receptor beta chains below all came from one sample that was sequenced in a study of blood T cell repertoires in COVID-19 (dated by TCRdb to 2018 to 2020). Receptors were amplified or captured by the immunoSEQ multiplex PCR assay. TCRdb mirrors the immuneACCESS table, restricted to in-frame sequences. Some clones are absent from its copies; in checked studies, under half trace to an unresolved V gene, and the reason for the others is unknown. This sample holds fewer than 110,000 clones; approximately 88% were observed only once. The leading ten clones occupy approximately 6.2% of the sample. The specimen sequenced was peripheral blood. The receptors were gathered from a man aged 50 or older with active or convalescent COVID-19.

The V gene is TRBV5-1, the J gene TRBJ2-1; TRBD2 agrees at 10 bases. V shed 0 bases, J shed 3 bases, and the junction held 3 bases outside the gene matches. The germline V gene has CDR1 SGHRS and CDR2 YFSETQ. The CDR3 is 16 amino acids. This CDR3 is CASSLASGSSYNEQFF. In nucleotides, the CDR3 is TGCGCCAGCAGCTTGGCTAGCGGGAGCAGCTACAATGAGCAGTTCTTC.

The V call is TRBV19, the J call TRBJ1-1; possible D gene TRBD1, 6 bases. V was clipped by 4 bases and J by 10 bases, with 13 bases between them. The CDR3 is made up of 12 amino acids. CDR1 is LNHDA and CDR2 is SQIVND in the germline V gene (reference sequence). CDR3 in DNA: TGTGCCAGTAGTACTCTGACAGGTATAGCTTTCTTT. It is translated as CASSTLTGIAFF.

This clone was recorded only once. The rearrangement joins TRBV4-3 to TRBJ1-3; possibly TRBD1 for D (5 bases). Trimming cost V 0 bases and J 0 bases, with 12 bases left between them. Germline CDR1 is LGHNA and CDR2 is YSLEER. CDR3 length: 17 residues. The CDR3 is CASSQDHTGPSGNTIYF. The CDR3 nucleotides read TGCGCCAGCAGCCAAGATCACACAGGCCCCTCTGGAAACACCATATATTTT.

The chain joins TRBV4-2 to TRBJ2-1, with 10 positions matching TRBD2. Unmatched junction bases numbered 16, after V lost 1 base and J lost 4 bases. CDR1 and CDR2 (germline): LGHNA, YNFKEQ. The CDR3 has 20 amino acids. The CDR3 is CASSQVASGRGAYLYNEQFF. In nucleotides, the CDR3 is TGTGCCAGCAGCCAAGTAGCTAGCGGGAGAGGGGCCTACCTTTACAATGAGCAGTTCTTC.

J is TRBJ1-5 and V is TRBV4-3, with 12 positions matching TRBD1. CDR1 and CDR2 from the germline V gene are LGHNA and YSLEER. The CDR3 sequence is 16 residues long. V lost 0 bases and J lost 7; bases outside the gene matches: 4. CDR3 sequence: CASSQDRDRGQQPQHF. Written as DNA, the CDR3 is TGCGCCAGCAGCCAAGATCGGGACAGGGGGCAACAGCCCCAGCATTTT.